These 20 T cell receptor beta chains were all obtained from the same sample, sequenced in a study of T cells in Graves' hyperthyroidism and ophthalmopathy. RNA transcripts served as the template for amplifying TCR beta CDR3 regions. An initial round of RT-PCR targeting the TCR CDR3 relied on the HTBI primer set. One entry per CDR3 protein, called by TCRdb with MiXCR from the multiplex PCR reads. Altogether some 350,000 distinct CDR3 sequences are present, more than 15% being singletons, with the ten largest covering approximately 30%. The sequenced material came from blood. The source of these receptors is a woman under 30 with Graves' hyperthyroidism that later progressed to Graves' ophthalmopathy.

The chain joins TRBV9 to TRBJ1-2, with no clear D. CDR3 length: 13 residues. V lost 1 base to trimming and J lost 6 bases, with 10 bases between them. Germline lookup yields CDR1 SGDLS and CDR2 YYNGEE. The CDR3 spells CASSVPGYNGYTF. The CDR3 coding sequence is TGTGCCAGCAGCGTACCAGGATATAATGGCTACACCTTC.

This clonotype appeared many times. V is TRBV4-2 and J is TRBJ1-5; no firm D call. Germline V gene data show CDR1 as LGHNA and CDR2 as YNFKEQ. The CDR3 consists of 16 residues. Trimming removed 4 bases at V and 4 bases at J, with 17 bases between. The CDR3: CASSPILMGGNQPQHF. CDR3 nucleotides: TGTGCCAGCAGCCCTATCCTCATGGGCGGGAATCAGCCCCAGCATTTT.

V usage is TRBV20-1 and J usage is TRBJ2-1, with TRBD2 matching over 10 bases. The CDR3 has 15 residues. V shed 1 base and J 6 bases; nucleotides not matched to a gene: 6. The germline V gene has CDR1 DFQATT and CDR2 SNEGSKA (reference sequence). The CDR3 region has the DNA TGCAGTGCTAGAGTGAGACTAGCGGGTCCCAATGAGCAGTTCTTC. Translated: CSARVRLAGPNEQFF.

Turning to this clonotype: At one end, the junction sequence differs from germline, possibly due to a read error. The DNA of the CDR3 is TGTGCCAGCTCACCAGACACCGGGTCGAGAGGCTACAGCTTC. This gives the protein CASSPDTGSRGYSF. The chain employs TRBV18 and TRBJ1-2; D gene uncertain. This CDR3 spans 14 amino acids. Germline loops: CDR1 KGHSH, CDR2 LQKENI. The variable domain in full, completed from reference TRBV18 and TRBJ1-2, reads NAGVMQNPRHLVRRRGQEARLRCSPMKGHSHVYWYRQLPEEGLKFMVYLQKENIIDESGMPKERFSAEFPKEGPSILRIQQVVRGDSAAYFCASSPDTGSRGYSFGSGTRLTVV.

This clonotype was found many times. This sequence joins TRBV12-3 or TRBV12-4 and TRBJ2-3; D uncertain. The CDR3 extends over 11 amino acids. V shed 8 bases and J shed 6 bases, with 9 bases lying between them. In DNA, the CDR3 is TGTGCCAGCTCGAGTCTGGATACGCAGTATTTT. Translated: CASSSLDTQYF.

The chain employs TRBV19 and TRBJ2-1, with 11 positions matching TRBD2. V shed 4 bases and J 7 bases; nucleotides not matched to a gene: 3. CDR1 and CDR2 from the germline V gene are LNHDA and SQIVND (reference sequence). The CDR3 sequence is 14 residues long. The CDR3 coding sequence is TGTGCCAGTAGTAGATCTAGCGGGAGGAATGAGCAGTTCTTC. As protein: CASSRSSGRNEQFF.

Many counts were recorded for this clonotype. V and J are TRBV6-1 and TRBJ1-4; tentatively, D is TRBD1 (5 bases). V was cut by 4 bases and J by 2 bases, with 8 bases left in between. There are 14 residues in the CDR3. Looked up from germline, CDR1 is MNHNS and CDR2 is SASEGT. The DNA for the CDR3 is TGTGCCAGCAGTGCAGGGTGGACTAATGAAAAACTGTTTTTT. It yields the protein CASSAGWTNEKLFF.

This clonotype was detected only a few times. The chain links TRBV15 to TRBJ2-3; 10 bases agree with TRBD2. J was trimmed by 2 bases and V by 5 bases; bases with no gene match: 7. CDR1 LNHNV and CDR2 YYDKDF come from the germline V gene (reference sequence). The CDR3 length is 16 residues. In DNA form, the CDR3 reads TGTGCCACCAGCGCCGTACTAGCGGGATTCACAGATACGCAGTATTTT. This translates into CATSAVLAGFTDTQYF.

In its sample, this clonotype was seen many times. The chain has TRBV27 and TRBJ1-1; 7 positions agree with TRBD1. This CDR3 region has 15 residues. CDR1 and CDR2 (germline): MNHEY, SMNVEV (reference sequence). Trimming removed 5 bases from V and 0 bases from J; junction bases left unmatched: 6. The CDR3 is CASSLRTGLNTEAFF. CDR3 DNA: TGTGCCAGCAGTCTAAGGACAGGTTTGAACACTGAAGCTTTCTTT.

This clonotype was seen many times. The gene calls are TRBV7-2 and TRBJ2-7, with D tentatively TRBD2 (5 bases). The CDR3 consists of 15 residues. Trimming cost V 5 bases and J 1 base, with 15 bases left between them. Germline CDR1 SGHTA, CDR2 FQGNSA. For the CDR3, the DNA is TGTGCCAGCAGCGGAAGAGGGATTACATCCTACGAGCAGTACTTC. Its translation: CASSGRGITSYEQYF.

This clonotype showed up many times. CDR3 in amino acids: CASSLYRLAGGYEQFF. CDR3 coding DNA: TGTGCCAGCAGCTTATATCGACTAGCGGGAGGGTATGAGCAGTTCTTC. J is TRBJ2-1 and V is TRBV7-8; 14 bases are shared with TRBD2. There are 16 residues in the CDR3. Per the germline V gene, CDR1 is SGHVS and CDR2 is FQNEAQ. V shed 2 bases, J shed 8 bases, and the junction held 5 bases outside the gene matches.

This clonotype appeared many times. The chain uses TRBV2 and TRBJ1-1; D might be TRBD1 (5 bases). This CDR3 contains 12 residues. Germline CDR1 reads SNHLY; CDR2 reads FYNNEI. Trimming removed 8 bases at V and 4 bases at J, with 11 bases between. CDR3 sequence (DNA): TGTGCCAGCCGAGGGACCCCCACTGAAGCTTTCTTT. It specifies CASRGTPTEAFF.

Only a few counts were recorded for this clonotype. The chain combines TRBV20-1 with TRBJ2-1; D gene unclear. The V and J ends lost 6 bases and 1 base respectively, with 16 bases between them. Germline assignment: CDR1 DFQATT and CDR2 SNEGSKA (reference sequence). This CDR3 is 15 amino acids long. The CDR3 loop is CSAQNGQISYNEQFF. As DNA, the CDR3 is TGCAGTGCACAGAACGGGCAAATATCCTACAATGAGCAGTTCTTC.

This clonotype appeared a few times. V usage is TRBV27 and J usage is TRBJ1-2, with D perhaps TRBD1 (6 bases). The germline V and J ends were trimmed by 3 bases and 8 bases, with 13 bases remaining between them. The CDR3 consists of 13 residues. CDR1 is MNHEY and CDR2 is SMNVEV in the germline V gene (reference sequence). The CDR3 loop reads CASSFGGLGGYTF. CDR3 bases: TGTGCCAGCAGTTTTGGGGGCCTAGGGGGCTACACCTTC.

This clonotype was seen many times. This rearrangement joins TRBV20-1 to TRBJ2-1; the D gene is possibly TRBD1 (6 bases). V was trimmed by 3 bases and J by 10 bases, leaving 25 bases between them. Looked up from germline, CDR1 is DFQATT and CDR2 is SNEGSKA (reference sequence). The CDR3 has 16 residues. CDR3 in DNA: TGCAGTGCTAGGGGCTACAGGGTACGGCGTCCTTCCGAGCAGTTCTTC. It specifies CSARGYRVRRPSEQFF.

This clonotype appeared many times. This chain joins TRBV28 and TRBJ2-7; 14 nucleotides agree with TRBD2. V was pared by 5 bases and J by 1 base, with 4 bases of the junction left unmatched. CDR3 length: 16 residues. Per the germline V gene, CDR1 is MDHEN and CDR2 is SYDVKM. Here the CDR3 DNA reads TGTGCCAGCAGTGGGGGGACTAGCGGGGGATCCTACGAGCAGTACTTC. Translated: CASSGGTSGGSYEQYF. Full variable domain (missing parts from reference TRBV28 and TRBJ2-7): DVKVTQSSRYLVKRTGEKVFLECVQDMDHENMFWYRQDPGLGLRLIYFSYDVKMKEKGDIPEGYSVSREKKERFSLILESASTNQTSMYLCASSGGTSGGSYEQYFGPGTRLTVT.

This clonotype appeared many times. V usage is TRBV5-1 and J usage is TRBJ2-4; 15 nucleotides agree with TRBD2. The germline gives CDR1 SGHRS, CDR2 YFSETQ. V dropped 3 bases and J dropped 1; count of bases not matched to a gene: 2. This CDR3 contains 17 residues. The CDR3 coding sequence is TGCGCCAGCAGCTGGGGGACTAGCGGGAGGGCCAAAAACATTCAGTACTTC. It specifies CASSWGTSGRAKNIQYF. The full variable domain, completed using reference TRBV5-1 and TRBJ2-4, is KAGVTQTPRYLIKTRGQQVTLSCSPISGHRSVSWYQQTPGQGLQFLFEYFSETQRNKGNFPGRFSGRQFSNSRSEMNVSTLELGDSALYLCASSWGTSGRAKNIQYFGAGTRLSVL.

This clonotype came up many times. The chain couples TRBV30 to TRBJ2-5; D call uncertain. Deletions cut 4 bases from V and 5 bases from J, with 11 bases between. This CDR3 contains 12 residues. Germline V gene data show CDR1 as GTSNPN and CDR2 as SVGIG (reference sequence). The CDR3 loop is CAWTPSGETQYF. CDR3 sequence (DNA): TGTGCCTGGACCCCCTCCGGGGAGACCCAGTACTTC.

The sample holds a few counts of this clonotype. J is TRBJ2-5 and V is TRBV6-1, with a tentative D call TRBD1 (6 bases). The CDR3 covers 12 residues. Trimming pared 6 bases from V and 13 bases from J, leaving 18 bases between. CDR1 is MNHNS and CDR2 is SASEGT in the germline V gene. The CDR3 region is CASSPDSPPPYF. The DNA of the CDR3 is TGTGCCAGCAGCCCGGACAGCCCCCCCCCGTACTTC.

This clonotype came up a few times. The gene calls are TRBV10-1 and TRBJ2-2; 12 bases agree with TRBD2. J gave up 2 bases and V 5 bases, and 3 bases lay outside the gene matches. Germline V gene data show CDR1 as WNHNN and CDR2 as SYGVQD (reference sequence). This CDR3 comprises 16 residues. The CDR3 here is CASSSGLAGNTGELFF. CDR3 bases: TGCGCCAGCAGTTCTGGACTAGCGGGAAACACCGGGGAGCTGTTTTTT.